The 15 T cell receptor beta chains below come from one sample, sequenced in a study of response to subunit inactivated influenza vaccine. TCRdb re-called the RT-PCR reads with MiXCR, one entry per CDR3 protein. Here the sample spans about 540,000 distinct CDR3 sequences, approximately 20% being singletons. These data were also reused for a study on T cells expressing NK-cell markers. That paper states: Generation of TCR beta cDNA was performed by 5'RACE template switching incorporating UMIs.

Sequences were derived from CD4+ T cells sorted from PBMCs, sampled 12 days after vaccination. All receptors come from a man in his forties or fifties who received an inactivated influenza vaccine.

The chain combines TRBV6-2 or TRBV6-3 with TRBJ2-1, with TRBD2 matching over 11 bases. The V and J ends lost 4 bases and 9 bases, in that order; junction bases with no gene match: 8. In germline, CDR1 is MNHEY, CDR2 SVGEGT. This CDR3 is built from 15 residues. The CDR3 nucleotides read TGTGCCAGCAGTTCAATTAGCGGGGGGGCCGGTGAGCAGTTCTTC. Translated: CASSSISGGAGEQFF.

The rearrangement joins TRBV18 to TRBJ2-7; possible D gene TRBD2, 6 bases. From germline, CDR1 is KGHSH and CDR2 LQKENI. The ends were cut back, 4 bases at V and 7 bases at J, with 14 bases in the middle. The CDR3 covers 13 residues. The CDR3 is CASSLQDRGEQYF. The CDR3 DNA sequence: TGTGCCAGCTCACTACAGGACCGGGGGGAGCAGTACTTC.

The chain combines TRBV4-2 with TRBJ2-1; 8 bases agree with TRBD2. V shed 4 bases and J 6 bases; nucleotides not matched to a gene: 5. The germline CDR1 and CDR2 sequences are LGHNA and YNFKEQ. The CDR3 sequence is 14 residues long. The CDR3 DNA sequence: TGTGCCAGCAGCCCGAGGACTAGCCCCAATGAGCAGTTCTTC. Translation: CASSPRTSPNEQFF.

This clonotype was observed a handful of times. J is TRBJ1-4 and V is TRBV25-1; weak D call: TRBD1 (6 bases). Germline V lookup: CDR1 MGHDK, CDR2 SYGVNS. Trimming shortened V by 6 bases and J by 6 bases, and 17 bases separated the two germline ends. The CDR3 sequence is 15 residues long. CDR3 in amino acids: CASRDTGTSYEKLFF. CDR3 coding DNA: TGTGCCAGCAGAGACACCGGGACAAGTTATGAAAAACTGTTTTTT.

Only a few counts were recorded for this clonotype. CDR3 region: CASSLAVWNTEAFF. In nucleotides, the CDR3 is TGTGCCAGCAGCTTAGCGGTATGGAACACTGAAGCTTTCTTT. The chain couples TRBV7-2 to TRBJ1-1; no reliable D call. This CDR3 contains 14 residues. V dropped 0 bases and J dropped 1 base, with 6 bases sitting between them. Germline assignment: CDR1 SGHTA and CDR2 FQGNSA.

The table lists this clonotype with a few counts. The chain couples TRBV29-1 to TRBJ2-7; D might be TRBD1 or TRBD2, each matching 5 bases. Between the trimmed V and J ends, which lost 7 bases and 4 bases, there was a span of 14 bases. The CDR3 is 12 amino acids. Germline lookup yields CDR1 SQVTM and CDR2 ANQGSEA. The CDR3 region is CSGIRDGYEQYF. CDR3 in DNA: TGCAGCGGAATCCGGGACGGTTACGAGCAGTACTTC.

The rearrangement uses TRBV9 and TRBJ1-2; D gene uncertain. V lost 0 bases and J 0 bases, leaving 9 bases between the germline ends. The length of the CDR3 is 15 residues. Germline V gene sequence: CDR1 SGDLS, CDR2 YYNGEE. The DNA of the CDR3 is TGTGCCAGCAGCGTAGAGGCCACTACTAACTATGGCTACACCTTC. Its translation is CASSVEATTNYGYTF.

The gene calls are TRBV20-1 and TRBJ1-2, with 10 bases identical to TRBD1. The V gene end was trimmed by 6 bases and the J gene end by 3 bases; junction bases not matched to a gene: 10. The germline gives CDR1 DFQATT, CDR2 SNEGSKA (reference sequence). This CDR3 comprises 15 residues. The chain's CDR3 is CSANQGQGRDYGYTF. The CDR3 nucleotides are TGCAGTGCCAACCAGGGACAGGGGAGGGACTATGGCTACACCTTC.

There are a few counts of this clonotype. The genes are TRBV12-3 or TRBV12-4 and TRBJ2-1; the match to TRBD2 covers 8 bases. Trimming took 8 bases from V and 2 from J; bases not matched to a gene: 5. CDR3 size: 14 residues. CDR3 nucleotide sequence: TGTGCCAGCGGACCCGGGAGGGCCTACAATGAGCAGTTCTTC. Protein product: CASGPGRAYNEQFF.

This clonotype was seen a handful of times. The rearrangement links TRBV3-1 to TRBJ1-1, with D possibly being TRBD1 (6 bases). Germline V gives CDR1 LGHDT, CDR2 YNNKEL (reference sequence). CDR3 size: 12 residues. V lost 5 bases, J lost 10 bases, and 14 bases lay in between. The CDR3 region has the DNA TGTGCCAGCAGCTCTCAGGGACAAGGAGCTTTCTTT. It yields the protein CASSSQGQGAFF. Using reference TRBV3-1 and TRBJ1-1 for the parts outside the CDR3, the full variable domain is DTAVSQTPKYLVTQMGNDKSIKCEQNLGHDTMYWYKQDSKKFLKIMFSYNNKELIINETVPNRFSPKSPDKAHLNLHINSLELGDSAVYFCASSSQGQGAFFGQGTRLTVV.

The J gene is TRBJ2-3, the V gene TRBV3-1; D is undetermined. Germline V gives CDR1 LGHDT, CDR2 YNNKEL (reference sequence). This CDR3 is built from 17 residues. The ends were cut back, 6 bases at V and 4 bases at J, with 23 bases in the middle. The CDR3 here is CASSHPLRLLGADTQYF. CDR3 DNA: TGTGCCAGCAGTCACCCTCTCCGACTCCTAGGTGCAGATACGCAGTATTTT.

Here the CDR3 DNA reads TGCGCCAGCAGCTTGGAGGCGGGAACTAGCACAGATACGCAGTATTTT. This encodes CASSLEAGTSTDTQYF. The gene calls are TRBV5-1 and TRBJ2-3; possible D gene TRBD2, 6 bases. V was shortened by 0 bases and J by 0 bases, with 11 bases between the two germline ends. The CDR3 has 16 residues. Germline V gene sequence: CDR1 SGHRS, CDR2 YFSETQ. Looking up the rest from reference TRBV5-1 and TRBJ2-3 gives the full variable domain: KAGVTQTPRYLIKTRGQQVTLSCSPISGHRSVSWYQQTPGQGLQFLFEYFSETQRNKGNFPGRFSGRQFSNSRSEMNVSTLELGDSALYLCASSLEAGTSTDTQYFGPGTRLTVL.

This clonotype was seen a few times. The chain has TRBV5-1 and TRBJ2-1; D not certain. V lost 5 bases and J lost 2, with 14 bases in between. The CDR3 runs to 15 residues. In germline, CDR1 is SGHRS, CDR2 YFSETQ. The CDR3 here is CASRGREGTYNEQFF. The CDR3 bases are TGCGCCAGCAGGGGTAGGGAAGGGACCTACAATGAGCAGTTCTTC.

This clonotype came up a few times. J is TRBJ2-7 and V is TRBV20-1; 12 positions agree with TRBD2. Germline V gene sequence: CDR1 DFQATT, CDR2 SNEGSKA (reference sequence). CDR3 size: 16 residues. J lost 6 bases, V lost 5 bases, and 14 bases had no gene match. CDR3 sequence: CSAPKGTSGPSGEQYF. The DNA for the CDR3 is TGCAGTGCTCCGAAGGGGACTAGCGGGCCCTCCGGCGAGCAGTACTTC.

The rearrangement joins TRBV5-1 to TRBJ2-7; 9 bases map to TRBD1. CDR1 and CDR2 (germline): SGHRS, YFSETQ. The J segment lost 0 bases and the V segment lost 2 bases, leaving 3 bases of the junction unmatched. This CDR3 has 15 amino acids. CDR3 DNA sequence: TGCGCCAGCAGCTTCGGGACAGGGACCTCCTACGAGCAGTACTTC. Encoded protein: CASSFGTGTSYEQYF.